Shown below are 17 T cell receptor beta chains from a single sample sequenced in a study of OX40 agonist ivuxolimab in advanced cancers. Only in-frame clones appear in the TCRdb table, and some are missing; sequencing was by immunoSEQ multiplex PCR. The table shows approximately 100,000 clones, with roughly 90% occurring only once. The material sequenced was CD4+ or CD8+ T cells sorted from blood, taken in a trial of the OX40 agonist ivuxolimab. These receptors were taken from an adult with an advanced solid tumor such as melanoma, head and neck, liver or kidney cancer.

The chain carries TRBV6-5 and TRBJ1-2, with D unresolved. Germline V gives CDR1 MNHEY, CDR2 SVGAGI. This CDR3 contains 13 residues. V was shortened by 0 bases and J by 7 bases, with 9 bases between the two germline ends. The CDR3 DNA reads TGTGCCAGCAGTTACTCGATTTCGGCTGGCTACACCTTC. Protein product: CASSYSISAGYTF.

This clone came up a few times. The V call is TRBV5-1, the J call TRBJ2-1; D call uncertain. The CDR3 is made up of 16 amino acids. The V and J ends lost 3 bases and 3 bases respectively, with 16 bases between them. The germline V gene has CDR1 SGHRS and CDR2 YFSETQ. The CDR3 is CASSSLRQALYNEQFF. The CDR3 DNA is TGCGCCAGCAGCTCCCTCAGGCAGGCTCTCTACAATGAGCAGTTCTTC. The whole variable domain, remainder taken from reference TRBV5-1 and TRBJ2-1, is KAGVTQTPRYLIKTRGQQVTLSCSPISGHRSVSWYQQTPGQGLQFLFEYFSETQRNKGNFPGRFSGRQFSNSRSEMNVSTLELGDSALYLCASSSLRQALYNEQFFGPGTRLTVL.

The chain links TRBV2 to TRBJ1-2; a possible D gene is TRBD1 (5 bases). This CDR3 comprises 14 residues. The germline V and J ends were trimmed by 3 bases and 8 bases, with 16 bases remaining between them. Germline CDR1 SNHLY, CDR2 FYNNEI. CDR3 amino acids: CASSDREDIGGYTF. The CDR3 nucleotides read TGTGCCAGCAGTGATAGAGAGGACATCGGAGGCTACACCTTC.

J is TRBJ2-5 and V is TRBV30; D uncertain. Germline values: CDR1 GTSNPN, CDR2 SVGIG (reference sequence). CDR3 length: 12 amino acids. Deletions cut 0 bases from V and 5 bases from J, with 7 bases between. The CDR3 here is CAWSVLGETQYF. The CDR3 DNA follows: TGTGCCTGGAGTGTACTGGGGGAGACCCAGTACTTC.

This clone was observed once. This CDR3 reads CASSVRGNTEAFF. CDR3 DNA: TGTGCCAGCAGCGTAAGGGGGAATACTGAAGCTTTCTTT. V is TRBV7-2 and J is TRBJ1-1, with D maybe TRBD1 (6 bases). Trimming shortened V by 5 bases and J by 5 bases, and 12 bases separated the two germline ends. The V gene's germline CDR1 is SGHTA and CDR2 FQGNSA. The CDR3 length is 13 residues.

J is TRBJ2-7 and V is TRBV30; D tentatively fits TRBD1 or TRBD2 (5 bases each). The CDR3 sequence is 13 residues long. Trimming took 0 bases from V and 7 from J, leaving 13 bases between them. Germline loops: CDR1 GTSNPN, CDR2 SVGIG (reference sequence). Written as DNA, the CDR3 is TGTGCCTGGAGTGTAAAGGGGACGCTGGAGCAGTACTTC. Translation gives CAWSVKGTLEQYF. Full variable domain (missing parts from reference TRBV30 and TRBJ2-7): SQTIHQWPATLVQPVGSPLSLECTVEGTSNPNLYWYRQAAGRGLQLLFYSVGIGQISSEVPQNLSASRPQDRQFILSSKKLLLSDSGFYLCAWSVKGTLEQYFGPGTRLTVT.

This chain links TRBV20-1 with TRBJ1-1; D is ambiguous. V dropped 6 bases and J dropped 4 bases, with 9 bases sitting between them. Germline V lookup: CDR1 DFQATT, CDR2 SNEGSKA (reference sequence). This CDR3 has 11 residues. CDR3: CSASGATEAFF. CDR3 DNA: TGCAGTGCCAGTGGAGCCACTGAAGCTTTCTTT.

The chain uses TRBV10-3 and TRBJ1-2, with 7 bases lining up with TRBD1. The CDR3 contains 16 residues. Germline assignment: CDR1 ENHRY and CDR2 SYGVKD. Germline trimming cut 5 bases from V and 1 base from J; bases unmatched to any gene: 10. The CDR3 sequence: CAISPYRGEVNYGYTF. The CDR3 region has the DNA TGTGCCATCAGTCCCTACAGGGGCGAGGTTAACTATGGCTACACCTTC.

The V gene is TRBV18, the J gene TRBJ2-7; the match to TRBD1 covers 12 bases. The V segment lost 2 bases and the J segment 4 bases; nucleotides outside the gene matches: 3. This CDR3 comprises 15 residues. Germline V gives CDR1 KGHSH, CDR2 LQKENI. The CDR3 loop is CASSPGTGGAYEQYF. The DNA for the CDR3 is TGTGCCAGCTCACCAGGGACAGGGGGCGCGTACGAGCAGTACTTC.

The V gene is TRBV5-4, the J gene TRBJ1-5; 8 bases are shared with TRBD1. There are 15 residues in the CDR3. CDR1 and CDR2 (germline): SGHNT, YYREEE (reference sequence). J lost 6 bases, V lost 4 bases, and 9 bases had no gene match. The chain's CDR3 is CASSLGQDSTQPQHF. In DNA, the CDR3 is TGTGCCAGCAGCCTGGGACAGGATTCCACTCAGCCCCAGCATTTT.

The chain uses TRBV6-4 and TRBJ2-3; no clear D. Deletions cut 4 bases from V and 2 bases from J, with 7 bases between. The germline V gene has CDR1 MRHNA and CDR2 SNTAGT. There are 13 residues in the CDR3. The CDR3 DNA is TGTGCCAGCAGTGGAATGAACACAGATACGCAGTATTTT. As protein: CASSGMNTDTQYF.

The chain recombines TRBV5-6 with TRBJ2-7; 9 nucleotides align to TRBD1. Germline trimming cut 1 base from V and 3 bases from J; bases unmatched to any gene: 2. The CDR3 extends over 14 amino acids. From germline, CDR1 is SGHDT and CDR2 YYEEEE. DNA for the CDR3: TGTGCCAGCAGCTTGAGGACAGGGGACTACGAGCAGTACTTC. This translates into CASSLRTGDYEQYF.

The chain links TRBV9 to TRBJ2-1; 7 bases match TRBD2. The CDR3 is made up of 15 amino acids. In germline, CDR1 is SGDLS, CDR2 YYNGEE. V was clipped by 4 bases and J by 2 bases; unmatched bases: 6. Written as DNA, the CDR3 is TGTGCCAGCAGCCCTCGACTAGCCACCTACAATGAGCAGTTCTTC. Its translation is CASSPRLATYNEQFF.

The chain has TRBV4-1 and TRBJ2-3, with TRBD1 identical over 8 bases. Germline CDR1 is MGHRA and CDR2 is YSYEKL. The length of the CDR3 is 16 residues. V shed 1 base and J 4 bases; nucleotides not matched to a gene: 7. CDR3 sequence: CASSQAGRGQSDTQYF. In DNA form, the CDR3 reads TGCGCCAGCAGCCAAGCTGGCAGGGGGCAATCAGATACGCAGTATTTT.

V gene TRBV5-4 combines with J gene TRBJ2-1, with 9 bases lining up with TRBD1. The CDR3 is 16 residues long. From germline, CDR1 is SGHNT and CDR2 YYREEE (reference sequence). Trimming at V came to 0 bases and at J to 6 bases, leaving 7 bases not matched to a gene. The CDR3 coding sequence is TGTGCCAGCAGCTTGGCCGGGACAGGGATAAGCAATGAGCAGTTCTTC. Encoded protein: CASSLAGTGISNEQFF.

This clone was seen a single time. This chain joins TRBV9 and TRBJ1-3, with D perhaps TRBD1 (5 bases). Trimming shortened V by 4 bases and J by 7 bases, and 21 bases separated the two germline ends. This CDR3 has 16 amino acids. CDR1 and CDR2 from the germline V gene are SGDLS and YYNGEE. For the CDR3, the DNA is TGTGCCAGCAGCAAGGACCCATCGGGCAGGGTTAACACCATATATTTT. It codes for CASSKDPSGRVNTIYF.

The CDR3 nucleotides are TGTGCCAGCAACCCGGACAGGGTCAAAAACATTCAGTACTTC. As protein: CASNPDRVKNIQYF. The J gene is TRBJ2-4, the V gene TRBV5-5; TRBD1 matches at 8 bases. V gave up 6 bases and J gave up 3 bases; unmatched junction bases: 5. CDR1 is SGHKS, CDR2 YYEKEE, per germline (reference sequence). This CDR3 is 14 amino acids long.